These 22 T cell receptor beta chains were sequenced from one sample in a study of naive and memory T cell subsets. Four PCR rounds used nested alpha and beta constant region primers plus the SP2 primer. TCRdb itself ran the UMI-ligation and nested PCR reads through MiXCR, one entry per CDR3 protein. The sample yields 30,000 to 35,000 distinct CDR3 sequences, under 8.5% seen once. The sample's treatment: skin biopsy from PPD injection site in Mantoux-positive individual. The library had UMIs added by 3' ligation of an oligonucleotide to TCR cDNA. Sequences were derived from skin, sampled from a tuberculin skin test site. Receptors were obtained from an adult in good health.

This clonotype was seen repeatedly, ten times or more. The chain is built from TRBV4-1 and TRBJ2-4, with D tentatively TRBD2 (6 bases). V lost 5 bases, J lost 0 bases, and 14 bases lay in between. CDR3 length: 16 amino acids. From germline, CDR1 is MGHRA and CDR2 YSYEKL. The CDR3 bases are TGCGCCAGCAGCTCCGGGGGTGCTCTAGCCAAAAACATTCAGTACTTC. As protein: CASSSGGALAKNIQYF.

This clonotype was counted at least ten times. The chain joins TRBV20-1 to TRBJ1-1, with D perhaps matching TRBD1 (6 bases). The length of the CDR3 is 13 residues. Trimming removed 0 bases at V and 11 bases at J, with 16 bases between. Germline V gives CDR1 DFQATT, CDR2 SNEGSKA (reference sequence). CDR3: CSARDPQGLRAFF. Written as DNA, the CDR3 is TGCAGTGCTAGAGATCCACAGGGTTTAAGGGCTTTCTTT.

This clonotype was counted at least ten times. V and J are TRBV7-9 and TRBJ2-5; the D is unclear. Looked up from germline, CDR1 is SEHNR and CDR2 is FQNEAQ (reference sequence). CDR3 size: 11 residues. This CDR3 reads CAVGQQETQYF. DNA for the CDR3: TGTGCAGTAGGTCAGCAAGAGACCCAGTACTTC.

This clonotype was picked up many times. The chain carries TRBV7-2 and TRBJ1-1, with a possible D match to TRBD1 (6 bases). V was clipped by 1 base and J by 6 bases, with 9 bases between them. CDR1 SGHTA and CDR2 FQGNSA come from the germline V gene. There are 13 residues in the CDR3. CDR3 sequence: CASSLDRVAEAFF. CDR3 nucleotides: TGTGCCAGCAGCTTAGACAGGGTCGCTGAAGCTTTCTTT.

This clonotype has ten or more counts. The chain carries TRBV11-2 and TRBJ2-2, with D possibly matching TRBD1 (5 bases). With 7 bases removed from V and 3 bases from J, the gap between germline ends came to 12 bases. Germline V lookup: CDR1 SGHAT, CDR2 FQNNGV. The CDR3 consists of 14 residues. The CDR3 sequence is CASTFVGDTGELFF. The CDR3 DNA sequence: TGTGCCAGCACCTTCGTAGGGGACACCGGGGAGCTGTTTTTT.

In its sample, this clonotype was seen many times. The V and J genes are TRBV5-1 and TRBJ2-1; a possible D gene is TRBD1 (6 bases). The CDR3 is 14 residues long. In germline, CDR1 is SGHRS, CDR2 YFSETQ. V was shortened by 0 bases and J by 7 bases, with 11 bases between the two germline ends. The CDR3 region has the DNA TGCGCCAGCAGCTTGGACTGGACAGCTAATGAGCAGTTCTTC. As protein: CASSLDWTANEQFF. Full variable domain (missing parts from reference TRBV5-1 and TRBJ2-1): KAGVTQTPRYLIKTRGQQVTLSCSPISGHRSVSWYQQTPGQGLQFLFEYFSETQRNKGNFPGRFSGRQFSNSRSEMNVSTLELGDSALYLCASSLDWTANEQFFGPGTRLTVL.

This clonotype was counted ten times or more. This chain connects TRBV11-1 to TRBJ1-1; no firm D call. The V and J ends lost 1 base and 2 bases respectively, with 8 bases between them. The CDR3 has 14 residues. Per germline, CDR1 SGHAT and CDR2 FQDESV (reference sequence). CDR3: CASSLGQFNTEAFF. For the CDR3, the DNA is TGTGCCAGCAGCTTAGGGCAGTTTAACACTGAAGCTTTCTTT.

This clonotype was detected ten times or more. The rearrangement uses TRBV6-1 and TRBJ2-7; D gene uncertain. CDR3 length: 12 residues. V was shortened by 3 bases and J by 3 bases, with 6 bases between the two germline ends. The V gene's germline CDR1 is MNHNS and CDR2 SASEGT. CDR3 loop: CASSEFRYEQYF. CDR3 DNA: TGTGCCAGCAGTGAGTTCCGCTACGAGCAGTACTTC.

This clonotype was counted ten times or more. This rearrangement joins TRBV20-1 to TRBJ1-5; D is unresolved. Trimming took 3 bases from V and 6 from J, leaving 12 bases between them. Germline V gives CDR1 DFQATT, CDR2 SNEGSKA (reference sequence). This CDR3 is 13 amino acids long. The CDR3 DNA is TGCAGTGCTAGCTCCTGGGTCCGTCAGCCCCAGCATTTT. It encodes CSASSWVRQPQHF.

The V gene is TRBV6-1, the J gene TRBJ1-1, with D uncertain. The CDR3 consists of 15 residues. The germline CDR1 and CDR2 sequences are MNHNS and SASEGT. V was pared by 5 bases and J by 3 bases, with 16 bases between. CDR3 coding DNA: TGTGCCAGCAGTCGCCTCCGACGGTCGGACACTGAAGCTTTCTTT. This gives the protein CASSRLRRSDTEAFF.

The J gene is TRBJ1-6, the V gene TRBV20-1; no clear D. CDR1 DFQATT and CDR2 SNEGSKA come from the germline V gene (reference sequence). V lost 3 bases to trimming and J lost 3 bases, with 12 bases between them. The CDR3 extends over 15 amino acids. The CDR3 sequence is CSARGRANYNSPLHF. CDR3 in DNA: TGCAGTGCTAGGGGCCGGGCAAACTATAATTCACCCCTCCACTTT.

This clonotype occurred a few times. This chain links TRBV11-2 with TRBJ2-3, with 7 bases aligning to TRBD1. The CDR3 spans 15 residues. The V segment lost 5 bases and the J segment 3 bases; nucleotides outside the gene matches: 8. Per germline, CDR1 SGHAT and CDR2 FQNNGV. The CDR3 DNA sequence: TGTGCCAGCAGCGTTAACACCAGGGGGACAGATACGCAGTATTTT. Translation: CASSVNTRGTDTQYF.

By share of the sample, this clonotype is medium-sized. This chain joins TRBV20-1 and TRBJ2-4, with D maybe TRBD1 (5 bases). This CDR3 comprises 14 residues. CDR1 DFQATT and CDR2 SNEGSKA come from the germline V gene (reference sequence). V lost 0 bases and J lost 1, with 7 bases in between. The CDR3 loop is CSAREGAAKNIQYF. As DNA, the CDR3 is TGCAGTGCTAGAGAAGGGGCTGCCAAAAACATTCAGTACTTC.

This clonotype occurred a few times. A much larger clone is a single base away; this may be a read error. The chain couples TRBV12-3 or TRBV12-4 to TRBJ2-1; D may be TRBD1 (5 bases). The CDR3 totals 11 residues. The V gene lost 4 bases and the J gene lost 10 bases, with 8 bases spanning the gap. The CDR3 loop is CASSWGSEQFF. As DNA, the CDR3 is TGTGCCAGCAGTTGGGGCAGCGAGCAGTTCTTC.

A few counts support this clonotype. V gene TRBV3-1 combines with J gene TRBJ2-7; D is uncertain. V lost 3 bases, J lost 5 bases, and 5 bases lay in between. CDR1 LGHDT and CDR2 YNNKEL come from the germline V gene (reference sequence). The CDR3 consists of 11 residues. For the CDR3, the DNA is TGTGCCAGCAGCCAGAGGAACGAGCAGTACTTC. Protein product: CASSQRNEQYF.

This clonotype was found many times. The CDR3 loop reads CASSLGSAGGSKNIQYF. CDR3 DNA sequence: TGTGCCAGCAGCTTGGGATCGGCGGGGGGGTCCAAAAACATTCAGTACTTC. The V call is TRBV5-5, the J call TRBJ2-4; 9 bases map to TRBD2. The CDR3 consists of 17 residues. CDR1 and CDR2 (germline): SGHKS, YYEKEE (reference sequence). Trimming took 0 bases from V and 2 from J; bases not matched to a gene: 6.

At least ten counts were recorded for this clonotype. This chain links TRBV27 with TRBJ1-1; tentative D call: TRBD1 (6 bases). V shed 3 bases and J shed 1 base, with 18 bases lying between them. Germline V CDR1 and CDR2: MNHEY, SMNVEV (reference sequence). There are 17 residues in the CDR3. The CDR3 DNA is TGTGCCAGCAGTTTGTCTTTCTTCGGACAGAAGAACACTGAAGCTTTCTTT. This encodes CASSLSFFGQKNTEAFF.

This clonotype was recorded many times. This chain links TRBV2 with TRBJ2-1; 16 bases agree with TRBD2. The V segment lost 9 bases and the J segment 7 bases; nucleotides outside the gene matches: 12. The CDR3 extends over 17 amino acids. Per germline, CDR1 SNHLY and CDR2 FYNNEI. Written as DNA, the CDR3 is TGTGCCAGGACTTACGGGACTAGCGGGGGGGCCAGGAATGAGCAGTTCTTC. This translates into CARTYGTSGGARNEQFF. Complete variable domain (other parts from reference TRBV2 and TRBJ2-1): EPEVTQTPSHQVTQMGQEVILRCVPISNHLYFYWYRQILGQKVEFLVSFYNNEISEKSEIFDDQFSVERPDGSNFTLKIRSTKLEDSAMYFCARTYGTSGGARNEQFFGPGTRLTVL.

There are many counts of this clonotype. This chain links TRBV19 with TRBJ2-3, with D unclear. V lost 5 bases and J lost 1, with 4 bases in between. Germline V gives CDR1 LNHDA, CDR2 SQIVND (reference sequence). This CDR3 region has 12 residues. CDR3: CASSPGTDTQYF. DNA of the CDR3: TGTGCCAGTAGTCCAGGCACAGATACGCAGTATTTT.

The sample holds many counts of this clonotype. This chain links TRBV20-1 with TRBJ2-4, with D perhaps TRBD2 (5 bases). The CDR3 sequence is 15 residues long. V was cut by 6 bases and J by 2 bases, with 17 bases left in between. Germline CDR1 is DFQATT and CDR2 is SNEGSKA (reference sequence). CDR3 nucleotides: TGCAGTGCCCTGAGAGCGGATACAACCAAAAACATTCAGTACTTC. It encodes CSALRADTTKNIQYF.

This clonotype was counted at least ten times. The chain recombines TRBV12-3 or TRBV12-4 with TRBJ1-1, with D tentatively TRBD1 (5 bases). V dropped 7 bases and J dropped 7 bases, with 16 bases sitting between them. CDR3 size: 13 residues. CDR3 sequence (DNA): TGTGCCAGCATTCAGGGTAGATGGGATGAAGCTTTCTTT. This translates into CASIQGRWDEAFF.

At least ten counts were recorded for this clonotype. The chain is built from TRBV2 and TRBJ2-1; D possibly corresponds to TRBD2 (6 bases). The length of the CDR3 is 15 residues. CDR1 SNHLY and CDR2 FYNNEI come from the germline V gene. V was shortened by 6 bases and J by 0 bases, with 12 bases between the two germline ends. CDR3 amino acids: CASSPRGISYNEQFF. The CDR3, as DNA: TGTGCCAGCAGCCCACGGGGGATCTCCTACAATGAGCAGTTCTTC.